These 5 T cell receptor beta chains share one sample of origin, sequenced in a study of shared clonotypes between healthy human individuals. The protocol was immunoSEQ multiplex PCR, while the TCRdb copy is restricted to in-frame clones and leaves out a portion. The repertoire holds about 2,200,000 clones, with 85% to 95% as singletons. Naive CD8 cells comprised CD45RO-negative, CCR7-positively selected cells, excluding terminally differentiated effector memory CD45RA+ cells. Sequencing was carried out using naive CD8+ T cells from PBMCs. Source of these receptors: a man between 18 and 29 years old in good health. Some clones in this sample may be carry-over from other donors' samples.

The rearrangement joins TRBV7-9 to TRBJ2-1; 7 bases are a match to TRBD2. J lost 0 bases, V lost 4 bases, and 9 bases had no gene match. From germline, CDR1 is SEHNR and CDR2 FQNEAQ (reference sequence). The CDR3 length is 17 residues. The CDR3 sequence: CASSSPRLAASYNEQFF. DNA for the CDR3: TGTGCCAGCAGCTCCCCCCGACTAGCCGCCTCCTACAATGAGCAGTTCTTC.

The chain uses TRBV4-1 and TRBJ2-7; 13 bases map to TRBD2. Unmatched junction bases numbered 2, after V lost 3 bases and J lost 0 bases. Looked up from germline, CDR1 is MGHRA and CDR2 is YSYEKL. This CDR3 has 16 amino acids. The DNA for the CDR3 is TGCGCCAGCAGCCACAGACTAGCGGGAGGCTCCTACGAGCAGTACTTC. Its protein is CASSHRLAGGSYEQYF.

This sequence joins TRBV6-6 and TRBJ2-5; no clear D. CDR3 length: 13 amino acids. The V and J ends lost 4 bases and 1 base respectively, with 7 bases between them. Germline V lookup: CDR1 MNHNY, CDR2 SVGAGI (reference sequence). CDR3 region: CASSLGVQETQYF. The CDR3 nucleotides are TGTGCCAGCAGTTTAGGAGTCCAAGAGACCCAGTACTTC.

The chain uses TRBV27 and TRBJ2-3; no definite D call. The V and J ends lost 5 bases and 3 bases respectively, with 6 bases between them. CDR1 is MNHEY and CDR2 is SMNVEV in the germline V gene (reference sequence). This CDR3 has 12 amino acids. DNA for the CDR3: TGTGCCAGCAGTAAGGGAACAGATACGCAGTATTTT. Its protein is CASSKGTDTQYF.

The rearrangement uses TRBV28 and TRBJ2-2; 7 bases fit TRBD2. CDR1 is MDHEN, CDR2 SYDVKM, per germline. V trimming: 1 base; J trimming: 1 base; junction bases outside the gene matches: 3. The CDR3 contains 16 residues. CDR3 sequence: CASSLLGGRNTGELFF. DNA of the CDR3: TGTGCCAGCAGTTTATTAGGCGGGAGGAACACCGGGGAGCTGTTTTTT.